Listed here are 28 T cell receptor beta chains from one sample, sequenced in a study of CD8+ T cells in alopecia areata. Reverse transcribed after extraction, RNA yielded cDNA as the sequencing template. The method was immunoSEQ multiplex PCR; TCRdb's version includes in-frame clones alone and lacks a portion of them. The table has roughly 150,000 clones, about three fifths seen once. Sequencing used CD4+ T cells sorted from blood. Receptors originate from a human donor in good health.

Here the CDR3 DNA reads TGTGCCAGCAGTTACTCCCTCGAGGTGCAAGAGACCCAGTACTTC. This translates into CASSYSLEVQETQYF. V usage is TRBV6-6 and J usage is TRBJ2-5; no definite D call. V was cut by 0 bases and J by 2 bases, with 10 bases left in between. Per the germline V gene, CDR1 is MNHNY and CDR2 is SVGAGI (reference sequence). The CDR3 is 15 amino acids.

There are a few counts of this clone. The J gene is TRBJ2-5, the V gene TRBV4-1, with TRBD2 matching 7 bases. Germline lookup yields CDR1 MGHRA and CDR2 YSYEKL. V shed 2 bases and J 5 bases; nucleotides not matched to a gene: 17. This CDR3 comprises 18 residues. The CDR3 DNA follows: TGCGCCAGCAGCCAAAACATCCGGGCGGGAGTAACGAGGGAGACCCAGTACTTC. Translating gives CASSQNIRAGVTRETQYF.

The V gene is TRBV7-3, the J gene TRBJ2-7; 9 nucleotides match TRBD1. The CDR3 totals 13 residues. J was trimmed by 4 bases and V by 5 bases; bases with no gene match: 3. Germline V gives CDR1 SGHTA, CDR2 FQGTGA. The CDR3 region is CASSTGTGYEQYF. CDR3 coding DNA: TGTGCCAGCAGCACAGGGACAGGGTACGAGCAGTACTTC.

The chain employs TRBV11-1 and TRBJ2-3; 8 nucleotides agree with TRBD1. Germline V gene data show CDR1 as SGHAT and CDR2 as FQDESV (reference sequence). This CDR3 contains 13 residues. V shed 8 bases, J shed 1 base, and the junction held 2 bases outside the gene matches. The CDR3 nucleotides are TGTGCCAGCCAGGGACAGGGCACAGATACGCAGTATTTT. This gives the protein CASQGQGTDTQYF.

The V gene is TRBV9, the J gene TRBJ1-1; TRBD1 is a possible D gene (5 bases). The germline V and J ends were trimmed by 3 bases and 7 bases, with 13 bases remaining between them. The CDR3 length is 13 residues. The germline V gene encodes CDR1 SGDLS and CDR2 YYNGEE. Written as DNA, the CDR3 is TGTGCCAGCAGCGAGTACGTGGGGGGTGAAGCTTTCTTT. Translated, it gives CASSEYVGGEAFF.

In its sample, this clone was seen a few times. The V and J genes are TRBV7-9 and TRBJ2-3, with D tentatively TRBD2 (6 bases). The CDR3 loop spans 15 amino acids. V was clipped by 0 bases and J by 6 bases, with 13 bases between them. Looked up from germline, CDR1 is SEHNR and CDR2 is FQNEAQ (reference sequence). Written as DNA, the CDR3 is TGTGCCAGCAGCTTAGCGCTAAAACTAGCCGATACGCAGTATTTT. This translates into CASSLALKLADTQYF.

The rearrangement links TRBV28 to TRBJ2-2; D gene ambiguous. The CDR3 runs to 11 residues. Germline V lookup: CDR1 MDHEN, CDR2 SYDVKM. The V end lost 6 bases, the J end lost 7 bases, and 6 bases lay between the germline ends. CDR3 amino acids: CASSIVGELFF. The CDR3 coding sequence is TGTGCCAGCAGCATAGTCGGGGAGCTGTTTTTT. The whole variable domain, filled in from reference TRBV28 and TRBJ2-2, reads DVKVTQSSRYLVKRTGEKVFLECVQDMDHENMFWYRQDPGLGLRLIYFSYDVKMKEKGDIPEGYSVSREKKERFSLILESASTNQTSMYLCASSIVGELFFGEGSRLTVL.

This sequence joins TRBV9 and TRBJ2-4, with 14 bases matching TRBD2. The CDR3 length is 18 residues. The V segment lost 4 bases and the J segment 0 bases; nucleotides outside the gene matches: 6. From germline, CDR1 is SGDLS and CDR2 YYNGEE. Here the CDR3 reads CASSNGTSGRLAKNIQYF. Written as DNA, the CDR3 is TGTGCCAGCAGCAACGGGACTAGCGGGAGACTAGCCAAAAACATTCAGTACTTC.

In its sample, this clone was seen a few times. The rearrangement uses TRBV7-9 and TRBJ1-1; D may be TRBD1 (5 bases). This CDR3 is built from 13 residues. V lost 0 bases to trimming and J lost 8 bases, with 10 bases between them. Per germline, CDR1 SEHNR and CDR2 FQNEAQ (reference sequence). The CDR3 is CASSLAEGSEAFF. The DNA for the CDR3 is TGTGCCAGCAGCTTAGCGGAGGGGTCCGAAGCTTTCTTT. Complete variable domain (other parts from reference TRBV7-9 and TRBJ1-1): DTGVSQNPRHKITKRGQNVTFRCDPISEHNRLYWYRQTLGQGPEFLTYFQNEAQLEKSRLLSDRFSAERPKGSFSTLEIQRTEQGDSAMYLCASSLAEGSEAFFGQGTRLTVV.

The chain recombines TRBV28 with TRBJ1-2; D call uncertain. The V and J ends lost 7 bases and 8 bases respectively, with 11 bases between them. The CDR3 is made up of 11 amino acids. CDR1 is MDHEN and CDR2 is SYDVKM in the germline V gene. This CDR3 reads CASNRRGGYTF. DNA of the CDR3: TGTGCCAGCAACCGCCGTGGGGGCTACACCTTC.

The chain links TRBV28 to TRBJ2-1; 7 bases map to TRBD1. Germline loops: CDR1 MDHEN, CDR2 SYDVKM. The CDR3 has 14 amino acids. Trimming at V came to 3 bases and at J to 8 bases, leaving 7 bases not matched to a gene. Here the CDR3 DNA reads TGTGCCAGCAGTTTCCCGAACAGGGGCGATGAGCAGTTCTTC. It translates to CASSFPNRGDEQFF.

The gene calls are TRBV28 and TRBJ2-5, with no clear D. The CDR3 has 17 amino acids. Trimming cost V 4 bases and J 5 bases, with 23 bases left between them. CDR1 is MDHEN and CDR2 is SYDVKM in the germline V gene. CDR3 sequence: CASSSLGFSYTVETQYF. The CDR3 DNA follows: TGTGCCAGCAGTTCGTTAGGGTTCAGTTATACCGTGGAGACCCAGTACTTC.

This clone was observed a few times. The rearrangement uses TRBV5-1 and TRBJ2-1; tentative D call: TRBD2 (6 bases). This CDR3 region has 14 residues. Trimming took off 0 bases at V and 9 bases at J, with 13 bases between the two ends. CDR1 and CDR2 from the germline V gene are SGHRS and YFSETQ. CDR3 coding DNA: TGCGCCAGCAGCTTGGAACTAGCTGTGGGTGAGCAGTTCTTC. Its protein is CASSLELAVGEQFF.

This clone was observed a handful of times. The chain links TRBV6-5 to TRBJ2-7, with TRBD1 matching 7 bases. CDR1 MNHEY and CDR2 SVGAGI come from the germline V gene. J gave up 5 bases and V 6 bases, and 10 bases lay outside the gene matches. The CDR3 is 14 residues long. CDR3 in amino acids: CASRALDRVNEQYF. Written as DNA, the CDR3 is TGTGCCAGCAGGGCCCTCGACAGGGTTAACGAGCAGTACTTC.

This clone was detected once. The CDR3 here is CASRKDRGTNQPQHF. The DNA for the CDR3 is TGTGCCAGCAGAAAGGACAGGGGCACCAATCAGCCCCAGCATTTT. V and J are TRBV27 and TRBJ1-5; TRBD1 aligns across 9 bases. CDR1 is MNHEY and CDR2 is SMNVEV in the germline V gene (reference sequence). The CDR3 sequence is 15 residues long. V gave up 6 bases and J gave up 3 bases; unmatched junction bases: 6.

About this clone itself: One end of the junction is discordant with germline, which a read error may explain. The gene calls are TRBV25-1 and TRBJ2-7; D remains unclear. The length of the CDR3 is 14 residues. Germline lookup yields CDR1 MGHDK and CDR2 SYGVNS. The CDR3 DNA follows: TGTGCCAGCAGTGAATTTTCCTTGGAAGGGCCTTGCTTCTTC. This sequence encodes CASSEFSLEGPCFF.

The CDR3 sequence is CAWRYQRYTGELFF. The CDR3 nucleotides read TGTGCCTGGAGGTACCAGAGGTACACCGGGGAGCTGTTTTTT. The chain combines TRBV30 with TRBJ2-2; no clear D gene. The CDR3 has 14 residues. Trimming removed 3 bases from V and 3 bases from J, with 11 bases in between. From germline, CDR1 is GTSNPN and CDR2 SVGIG (reference sequence).

The chain is built from TRBV4-1 and TRBJ2-1; TRBD2 matches 7 bases. Looked up from germline, CDR1 is MGHRA and CDR2 is YSYEKL. Trimming removed 3 bases from V and 4 bases from J; junction bases left unmatched: 6. The CDR3 runs to 15 residues. CDR3 nucleotide sequence: TGCGCCAGCAGCCACGAGCGGGATTGGTACAATGAGCAGTTCTTC. Translation gives CASSHERDWYNEQFF.

This sequence joins TRBV5-1 and TRBJ2-5, with a tentative D call TRBD1 (7 bases). The germline V gene encodes CDR1 SGHRS and CDR2 YFSETQ. This CDR3 region has 13 residues. The V and J ends lost 4 bases and 4 bases respectively, with 11 bases between them. CDR3 sequence (DNA): TGCGCCAGCAGCCACCAGGGGGGAGAGACCCAGTACTTC. Its translation is CASSHQGGETQYF.

This CDR3 reads CASSQEDRGLEAFF. For the CDR3, the DNA is TGCGCCAGCAGCCAAGAAGACAGGGGGCTGGAAGCTTTCTTT. The V gene is TRBV4-1, the J gene TRBJ1-1; 10 bases are shared with TRBD1. V lost 0 bases and J lost 8; bases outside the gene matches: 3. This CDR3 region has 14 residues. Per the germline V gene, CDR1 is MGHRA and CDR2 is YSYEKL.

This chain joins TRBV5-1 and TRBJ2-1, with a possible D match to TRBD1 (5 bases). V gave up 3 bases and J gave up 5 bases, with 9 bases separating them. The CDR3 consists of 13 residues. CDR1 SGHRS and CDR2 YFSETQ come from the germline V gene. Here the CDR3 DNA reads TGCGCCAGCAGCTCCAGGGCTAACAATGAGCAGTTCTTC. This codes for CASSSRANNEQFF.

This clone was detected only a few times. J is TRBJ1-3 and V is TRBV7-9; D is undetermined. Trimming removed 0 bases at V and 0 bases at J, with 6 bases between. Looked up from germline, CDR1 is SEHNR and CDR2 is FQNEAQ (reference sequence). The CDR3 contains 15 residues. The CDR3: CASSLARGSGNTIYF. The CDR3 DNA reads TGTGCCAGCAGCTTAGCGCGAGGCTCTGGAAACACCATATATTTT.

This clone was counted only a few times. This chain connects TRBV11-2 to TRBJ2-5; D gene uncertain. This CDR3 spans 14 amino acids. V was cut by 1 base and J by 1 base, with 7 bases left in between. CDR1 is SGHAT and CDR2 is FQNNGV in the germline V gene. DNA of the CDR3: TGTGCCAGCAGCTTAGCTCTTCCCCAAGAGACCCAGTACTTC. Translating it yields CASSLALPQETQYF.

V and J are TRBV9 and TRBJ2-3, with 8 bases aligning to TRBD2. The junction had 2 bases not matched to a gene; V was cut back by 2 bases and J by 0 bases. CDR1 and CDR2 (germline): SGDLS, YYNGEE. The CDR3 runs to 15 residues. The CDR3 sequence is CASSVTSGSTDTQYF. The CDR3 region has the DNA TGTGCCAGCAGCGTTACTAGCGGTAGCACAGATACGCAGTATTTT.

This chain uses TRBV7-2 with TRBJ2-2, with D possibly TRBD1 on 6 matching bases. The V end lost 8 bases, the J end lost 4 bases, and 14 bases lay between the germline ends. From germline, CDR1 is SGHTA and CDR2 FQGNSA. The CDR3 sequence is 14 residues long. The CDR3 loop is CASEIRDITGELFF. The CDR3 nucleotides read TGTGCCAGCGAAATTAGGGACATCACCGGGGAGCTGTTTTTT.

J is TRBJ2-3 and V is TRBV30; 8 nucleotides match TRBD1. CDR1 GTSNPN and CDR2 SVGIG come from the germline V gene (reference sequence). Trimming took 2 bases from V and 0 from J; bases not matched to a gene: 7. The CDR3 has 16 residues. The CDR3 DNA reads TGTGCCTGGAGTCCTCCTGGACAGGGTAGCACAGATACGCAGTATTTT. Its translation: CAWSPPGQGSTDTQYF.

The chain combines TRBV29-1 with TRBJ2-5; D possibly matches TRBD1 or TRBD2 (5 bases each). V lost 4 bases to trimming and J lost 5 bases, with 14 bases between them. CDR1 SQVTM and CDR2 ANQGSEA come from the germline V gene. CDR3 size: 13 residues. CDR3 coding DNA: TGCAGCGTTGTGCCAGGGCCGGGGGAGACCCAGTACTTC. It translates to CSVVPGPGETQYF.

This clone was seen more than once but under ten times. Other DNA sequences from this sample encode an identical CDR3 as well. The V gene is TRBV29-1, the J gene TRBJ2-2, with D uncertain. The germline V gene encodes CDR1 SQVTM and CDR2 ANQGSEA. The V and J ends lost 3 bases and 4 bases respectively, with 6 bases between them. The CDR3 is 12 amino acids. CDR3 nucleotide sequence: TGCAGCGTTGACCGGGCCACCGGGGAGCTGTTTTTT. Protein sequence: CSVDRATGELFF.